Below are 32 T cell receptor beta chains sequenced from a single sample in a study of cytomegalovirus exposure and HLA in healthy donors. Use of 60 Vbeta and 13 Jbeta primers characterized the PCR. Profiled with immunoSEQ multiplex PCR; TCRdb holds only in-frame clones, not every one. This table has 150,000 to 200,000 clones, about four fifths appearing once. Sample: PBMCs. Receptor source: a woman aged 25 to 45 in good health and CMV-seronegative.

V gene TRBV6-6 combines with J gene TRBJ2-5; TRBD1 matches at 10 bases. Per the germline V gene, CDR1 is MNHNY and CDR2 is SVGAGI (reference sequence). V shed 6 bases and J 4 bases; nucleotides not matched to a gene: 11. The CDR3 loop spans 16 amino acids. DNA of the CDR3: TGTGCCAGCAGCCTCTTCGACAGGGGGCGCTTAGAGACCCAGTACTTC. It specifies CASSLFDRGRLETQYF.

This clone was observed a handful of times. This sequence joins TRBV9 and TRBJ2-1, with 8 positions matching TRBD2. The length of the CDR3 is 14 residues. CDR1 is SGDLS and CDR2 is YYNGEE in the germline V gene. The junction had 8 bases not matched to a gene; V was cut back by 6 bases and J by 6 bases. The DNA of the CDR3 is TGTGCCAGCACCACCGGGGGGGCGGTCAATGAGCAGTTCTTC. Residues: CASTTGGAVNEQFF.

The rearrangement links TRBV29-1 to TRBJ2-7, with a tentative D call TRBD2 (6 bases). With 0 bases removed from V and 3 bases from J, the gap between germline ends came to 9 bases. CDR1 and CDR2 from the germline V gene are SQVTM and ANQGSEA. The CDR3 spans 13 residues. CDR3 residues: CSVEDRRGYEQYF. The CDR3 nucleotides read TGCAGCGTTGAAGATAGGAGGGGCTACGAGCAGTACTTC.

This clone is a singleton in its sample. Here the CDR3 reads CASSFSGSDSNQPQHF. The CDR3 nucleotides read TGTGCCAGCAGCTTCTCAGGGTCGGATAGCAATCAGCCCCAGCATTTT. The rearrangement uses TRBV5-6 and TRBJ1-5, with D perhaps TRBD1 (5 bases). Germline assignment: CDR1 SGHDT and CDR2 YYEEEE. The CDR3 is made up of 16 amino acids. Trimming stripped 2 bases from V and 0 bases from J, with 12 bases between.

The V and J genes are TRBV5-6 and TRBJ1-1; tentatively, D is TRBD1 (5 bases). The CDR3 contains 16 residues. Looked up from germline, CDR1 is SGHDT and CDR2 is YYEEEE. Trimming pared 3 bases from V and 1 base from J, leaving 16 bases between. Here the CDR3 DNA reads TGTGCCAGCAGCTGGGGGGGGGTGTGGACGAACACTGAAGCTTTCTTT. Translating it yields CASSWGGVWTNTEAFF.

The V gene is TRBV9, the J gene TRBJ1-1; D unclear. Trimming removed 1 base from V and 4 bases from J, with 11 bases in between. CDR3 length: 14 residues. Germline V gene lookup returns CDR1 SGDLS and CDR2 YYNGEE. CDR3 DNA sequence: TGTGCCAGCAGCGTACGATACGGCGGCACTGAAGCTTTCTTT. Protein sequence: CASSVRYGGTEAFF. Full variable domain (rest looked up from reference TRBV9 and TRBJ1-1): DSGVTQTPKHLITATGQRVTLRCSPRSGDLSVYWYQQSLDQGLQFLIQYYNGEERAKGNILERFSAQQFPDLHSELNLSSLELGDSALYFCASSVRYGGTEAFFGQGTRLTVV.

The rearrangement joins TRBV5-3 to TRBJ2-7, with D maybe TRBD1 (5 bases). TRBV5-3 carries the ORF label, with uncertain function. CDR3 length equals 13 residues. The germline V and J ends were trimmed by 4 bases and 7 bases, with 15 bases remaining between them. CDR3 bases: TGTGCCAGAAGCGGGCAGGGTCCCGGGGAGCAGTACTTC. Translation: CARSGQGPGEQYF.

V usage is TRBV7-9 and J usage is TRBJ2-7, with 14 bases lining up with TRBD2. The ends lost 2 bases at V and 1 base at J; junction bases unmatched: 7. Germline-derived CDR1 and CDR2 are SEHNR and FQNEAQ (reference sequence). The CDR3 is made up of 18 amino acids. Here the CDR3 reads CASSLLPRTSGGSYEQYF. In nucleotides, the CDR3 is TGTGCCAGCAGCTTATTGCCCCGGACTAGCGGGGGGTCCTACGAGCAGTACTTC.

This clone was counted between two and nine times. The genes are TRBV9 and TRBJ1-3; D perhaps matches TRBD1 (6 bases). V shed 0 bases and J shed 1 base, with 8 bases lying between them. Germline V gives CDR1 SGDLS, CDR2 YYNGEE. The CDR3 consists of 15 residues. CDR3 in DNA: TGTGCCAGCAGCGTAGCACAGGGTTCTGGAAACACCATATATTTT. It encodes CASSVAQGSGNTIYF.

The genes are TRBV4-3 and TRBJ1-1, with D unresolved. Trimming took off 0 bases at V and 0 bases at J, with 14 bases between the two ends. Germline V gene data show CDR1 as LGHNA and CDR2 as YSLEER. This CDR3 spans 17 amino acids. The CDR3 sequence: CASSQDPQRAMNTEAFF. CDR3 sequence (DNA): TGCGCCAGCAGCCAAGACCCACAGCGGGCCATGAACACTGAAGCTTTCTTT.

The V call is TRBV15, the J call TRBJ1-6; tentative D call: TRBD1 (6 bases). This CDR3 is built from 15 residues. The germline V gene has CDR1 LNHNV and CDR2 YYDKDF (reference sequence). Trimming removed 6 bases at V and 0 bases at J, with 9 bases between. The DNA for the CDR3 is TGTGCCACCAGGGGGGCCCTCTCCTATAATTCACCCCTCCACTTT. This translates into CATRGALSYNSPLHF.

This chain joins TRBV5-4 and TRBJ1-4; 10 bases are shared with TRBD1. J gave up 8 bases and V 4 bases, and 8 bases lay outside the gene matches. This CDR3 has 15 amino acids. In germline, CDR1 is SGHNT, CDR2 YYREEE (reference sequence). CDR3 in amino acids: CASSPGQGSAEKLFF. CDR3 nucleotide sequence: TGTGCCAGCAGCCCGGGACAGGGGTCGGCGGAAAAACTGTTTTTT.

The chain combines TRBV7-9 with TRBJ1-2; TRBD1 matches 7 bases. This CDR3 has 12 residues. The V gene's germline CDR1 is SEHNR and CDR2 FQNEAQ (reference sequence). Losses at the gene ends were 5 bases for V and 10 bases for J; bases not matched to a gene: 7. This CDR3 is CASSLTGVVYTF. CDR3 DNA sequence: TGTGCCAGCAGCCTTACAGGGGTGGTCTACACCTTC.

This rearrangement joins TRBV5-1 to TRBJ2-2, with 9 bases lining up with TRBD1. V gave up 8 bases and J gave up 6 bases; unmatched junction bases: 11. Germline CDR1 is SGHRS and CDR2 is YFSETQ. The CDR3 has 15 residues. The CDR3 nucleotides read TGCGCCAGTAGAACCGGGACAGGGAGACCCGGGGAGCTGTTTTTT. This gives the protein CASRTGTGRPGELFF.

The CDR3 DNA is TGTGCCAGCAGCCCAGGAGGGGCGGATTCACCCCTCCACTTT. Its translation: CASSPGGADSPLHF. The rearrangement links TRBV7-8 to TRBJ1-6; D might be TRBD1 (5 bases). V lost 5 bases and J 8 bases, leaving 13 bases between the germline ends. The germline V gene encodes CDR1 SGHVS and CDR2 FQNEAQ. CDR3 length equals 14 residues.

This clone was counted a single time. V gene TRBV5-1 combines with J gene TRBJ2-1, with D possibly being TRBD2 (6 bases). This CDR3 contains 15 residues. Germline assignment: CDR1 SGHRS and CDR2 YFSETQ. Trimming cost V 4 bases and J 3 bases, with 14 bases left between them. In DNA, the CDR3 is TGCGCCAGCAGCGGAAGCGCGGGAATCTACAATGAGCAGTTCTTC. Protein sequence: CASSGSAGIYNEQFF.

About this clone: One junction end does not reproduce the germline sequence, and a read error may be involved. The chain has TRBV15 and TRBJ2-7; D is unresolved. Germline V gene sequence: CDR1 LNHNV, CDR2 YYDKDF (reference sequence). There are 12 residues in the CDR3. Here the CDR3 reads CATSGETYEQYF. The DNA of the CDR3 is TGTGCCACCAGCGGAGAGACTTACGAGCAGTACTTC.

This clone appeared a few times. The V call is TRBV14, the J call TRBJ2-3, with a weak D call TRBD2 (6 bases). Germline values: CDR1 SGHDN, CDR2 FVKESK. CDR3 length equals 16 residues. The V gene lost 5 bases and the J gene lost 5 bases, with 20 bases spanning the gap. The CDR3 nucleotides are TGTGCCAGCAGCAAACCTGGGGGGTCATCGGGAGATACGCAGTATTTT. Its protein is CASSKPGGSSGDTQYF.

The chain links TRBV18 to TRBJ2-5, with TRBD1 as a possible D gene (5 bases). The CDR3 has 15 amino acids. Germline loops: CDR1 KGHSH, CDR2 LQKENI. V shed 1 base and J shed 1 base, with 10 bases lying between them. The CDR3 is CASSPLAQGQETQYF. In DNA, the CDR3 is TGTGCCAGCTCACCACTCGCCCAGGGCCAAGAGACCCAGTACTTC.

J is TRBJ1-6 and V is TRBV6-5; D gene uncertain. The V and J ends lost 8 bases and 7 bases respectively, with 9 bases between them. Germline CDR1 MNHEY, CDR2 SVGAGI. The CDR3 is made up of 12 amino acids. CDR3 coding DNA: TGTGCCAGCGGAGTTTCAAATTCACCCCTCCACTTT. It specifies CASGVSNSPLHF.

The rearrangement joins TRBV6-5 to TRBJ1-4; D not resolved. The CDR3 consists of 13 residues. The V gene's germline CDR1 is MNHEY and CDR2 SVGAGI. Between the trimmed V and J ends, which lost 0 bases and 8 bases, there was a span of 7 bases. For the CDR3, the DNA is TGTGCCAGCAGTTACTCGACTTGGGAAAAACTGTTTTTT. Translation gives CASSYSTWEKLFF.

This clone was counted only a few times. The V gene is TRBV27, the J gene TRBJ1-5, with 8 bases matching TRBD1. The J segment lost 2 bases and the V segment lost 5 bases, leaving 8 bases of the junction unmatched. This CDR3 comprises 16 residues. Germline values: CDR1 MNHEY, CDR2 SMNVEV (reference sequence). The CDR3 region is CASSPTTGAGNQPQHF. The CDR3, as DNA: TGTGCCAGCAGTCCAACGACAGGGGCGGGCAATCAGCCCCAGCATTTT.

This clone has only a few counts. The chain links TRBV9 to TRBJ2-3; 9 bases line up with TRBD2. Per the germline V gene, CDR1 is SGDLS and CDR2 is YYNGEE. V dropped 0 bases and J dropped 6; count of bases not matched to a gene: 11. This CDR3 region has 17 residues. The CDR3 spells CASSVEAHGTSYDTQYF. The CDR3, as DNA: TGTGCCAGCAGCGTAGAAGCACACGGGACTAGCTACGATACGCAGTATTTT.

As DNA, the CDR3 is TGTGCCAGCAGCCCGGGCGCAGGGAGGGATTCACCCCTCCACTTT. Translated, it gives CASSPGAGRDSPLHF. V usage is TRBV5-4 and J usage is TRBJ1-6, with D possibly TRBD1 on 5 matching bases. The CDR3 is 15 amino acids. V was shortened by 4 bases and J by 8 bases, with 16 bases between the two germline ends. Germline values: CDR1 SGHNT, CDR2 YYREEE (reference sequence).

V usage is TRBV7-6 and J usage is TRBJ1-3; maybe TRBD1 (5 bases). Trimming shortened V by 0 bases and J by 2 bases, and 11 bases separated the two germline ends. Germline values: CDR1 SGHVS, CDR2 FNYEAQ. There are 16 residues in the CDR3. In DNA, the CDR3 is TGTGCCAGCAGCTTAGCGACAGAACTCACTGGAAACACCATATATTTT. As protein: CASSLATELTGNTIYF.

The gene calls are TRBV5-8 and TRBJ2-7; D perhaps matches TRBD1 (6 bases). The CDR3 has 16 residues. The germline V gene has CDR1 SGHTS and CDR2 YDEGEE. Trimming shortened V by 0 bases and J by 5 bases, and 18 bases separated the two germline ends. The CDR3 here is CASSLGSWGRGDEQYF. The DNA for the CDR3 is TGTGCCAGCAGCTTGGGGTCTTGGGGCAGGGGAGACGAGCAGTACTTC.

The chain recombines TRBV27 with TRBJ1-3; 7 nucleotides agree with TRBD1. The CDR3 has 17 residues. Germline CDR1 MNHEY, CDR2 SMNVEV (reference sequence). J gave up 4 bases and V 5 bases, and 14 bases lay outside the gene matches. In nucleotides, the CDR3 is TGTGCCAGCAGTCCCTACAGGGGTGTATCGTTAGGAAACACCATATATTTT. Its protein is CASSPYRGVSLGNTIYF.

The J gene is TRBJ1-2, the V gene TRBV6-1; 9 nucleotides line up with TRBD1. The CDR3 sequence is 13 residues long. V lost 6 bases and J lost 6; bases outside the gene matches: 5. CDR1 MNHNS and CDR2 SASEGT come from the germline V gene. The CDR3 DNA sequence: TGTGCCAGCAGAAAACAGGGGGCCGATGGCTACACCTTC. Protein sequence: CASRKQGADGYTF.

J is TRBJ1-1 and V is TRBV2; TRBD1 matches at 8 bases. CDR1 and CDR2 (germline): SNHLY, FYNNEI. The CDR3 is 15 residues long. V was clipped by 2 bases and J by 0 bases; unmatched bases: 2. The chain's CDR3 is CASSEIRGLNTEAFF. The CDR3 DNA follows: TGTGCCAGCAGTGAAATCAGGGGGCTGAACACTGAAGCTTTCTTT. Based on the CDR3 plus reference TRBV2 and TRBJ1-1, the full variable domain is EPEVTQTPSHQVTQMGQEVILRCVPISNHLYFYWYRQILGQKVEFLVSFYNNEISEKSEIFDDQFSVERPDGSNFTLKIRSTKLEDSAMYFCASSEIRGLNTEAFFGQGTRLTVV.

This clone was seen more than once but under ten times. The J gene is TRBJ1-4, the V gene TRBV5-8; D remains unclear. The V gene lost 1 base and the J gene lost 2 bases, with 24 bases spanning the gap. Germline V gene lookup returns CDR1 SGHTS and CDR2 YDEGEE. The CDR3 sequence is 20 residues long. The CDR3 sequence: CASSLPPERLAGATNEKLFF. The CDR3 DNA reads TGTGCCAGCAGCTTGCCTCCTGAAAGACTGGCGGGTGCGACTAATGAAAAACTGTTTTTT.

The chain combines TRBV18 with TRBJ2-7; TRBD1 aligns across 9 bases. Germline V gene lookup returns CDR1 KGHSH and CDR2 LQKENI. The CDR3 is 14 amino acids. V lost 4 bases to trimming and J lost 6 bases; unmatched junction nucleotides: 7. CDR3 sequence: CASSLKQGAFEQYF. The CDR3 nucleotides read TGTGCCAGCTCACTAAAACAGGGGGCGTTCGAGCAGTACTTC.

This clone was counted once. The same CDR3 arises from other DNA sequences in this sample as well. This sequence joins TRBV29-1 and TRBJ1-1, with D possibly matching TRBD1 (6 bases). Germline-derived CDR1 and CDR2 are SQVTM and ANQGSEA. Trimming removed 4 bases from V and 8 bases from J, with 8 bases in between. This CDR3 spans 10 amino acids. CDR3 sequence: CSVATGEAFF. DNA of the CDR3: TGCAGCGTTGCGACAGGCGAAGCTTTCTTT.